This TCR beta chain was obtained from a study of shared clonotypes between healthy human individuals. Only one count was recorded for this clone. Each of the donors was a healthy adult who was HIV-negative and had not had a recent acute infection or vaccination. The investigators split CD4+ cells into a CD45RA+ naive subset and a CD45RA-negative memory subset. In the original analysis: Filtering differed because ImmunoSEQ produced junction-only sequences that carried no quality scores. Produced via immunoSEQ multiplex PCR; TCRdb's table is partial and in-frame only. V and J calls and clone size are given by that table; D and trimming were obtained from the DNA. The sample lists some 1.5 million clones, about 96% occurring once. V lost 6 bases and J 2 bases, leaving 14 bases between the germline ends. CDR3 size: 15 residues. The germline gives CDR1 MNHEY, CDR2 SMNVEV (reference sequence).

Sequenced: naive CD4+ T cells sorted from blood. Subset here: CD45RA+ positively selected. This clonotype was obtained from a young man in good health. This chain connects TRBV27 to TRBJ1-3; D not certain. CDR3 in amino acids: CASSIERRPGNTIYF. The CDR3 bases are TGTGCCAGCAGCATTGAGAGGCGTCCTGGAAACACCATATATTTT.